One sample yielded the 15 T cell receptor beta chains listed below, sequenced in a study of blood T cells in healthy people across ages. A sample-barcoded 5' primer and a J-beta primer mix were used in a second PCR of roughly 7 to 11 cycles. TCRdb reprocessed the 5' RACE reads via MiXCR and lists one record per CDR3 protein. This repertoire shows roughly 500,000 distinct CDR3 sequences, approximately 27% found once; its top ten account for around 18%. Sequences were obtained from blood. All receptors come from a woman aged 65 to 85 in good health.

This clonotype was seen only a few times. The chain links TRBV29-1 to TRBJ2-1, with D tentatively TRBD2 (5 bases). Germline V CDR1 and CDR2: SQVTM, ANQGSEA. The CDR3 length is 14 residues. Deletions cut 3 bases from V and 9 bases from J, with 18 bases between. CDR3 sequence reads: CSVDGVRASLEQFF. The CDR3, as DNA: TGCAGCGTTGATGGGGTGAGGGCTAGCCTTGAGCAGTTCTTC.

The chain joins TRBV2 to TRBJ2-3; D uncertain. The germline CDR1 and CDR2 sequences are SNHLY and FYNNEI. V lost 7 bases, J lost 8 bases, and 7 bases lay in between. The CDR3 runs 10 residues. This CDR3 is CASKELTQYF. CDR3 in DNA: TGTGCCAGCAAGGAGCTTACGCAGTATTTT.

The DNA for the CDR3 is TGTGCCAGCAGCCCCCACGGGACCGCCTACGAGCAGTACTTC. This codes for CASSPHGTAYEQYF. The chain joins TRBV9 to TRBJ2-7; D may match TRBD1 or TRBD2 (5 bases each). The V end lost 4 bases, the J end lost 2 bases, and 13 bases lay between the germline ends. This CDR3 has 14 residues. CDR1 and CDR2 (germline): SGDLS, YYNGEE.

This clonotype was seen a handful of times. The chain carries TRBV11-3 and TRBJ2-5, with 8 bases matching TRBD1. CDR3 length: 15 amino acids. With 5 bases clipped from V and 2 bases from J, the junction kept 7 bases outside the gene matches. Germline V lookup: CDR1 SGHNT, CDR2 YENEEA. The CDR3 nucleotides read TGTGCCAGCAGCCACGACAGGGGAAAGCAAGAGACCCAGTACTTC. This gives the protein CASSHDRGKQETQYF.

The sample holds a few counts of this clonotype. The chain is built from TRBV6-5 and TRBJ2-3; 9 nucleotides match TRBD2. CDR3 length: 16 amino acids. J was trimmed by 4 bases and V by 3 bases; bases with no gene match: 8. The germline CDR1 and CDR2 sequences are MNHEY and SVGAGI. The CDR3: CASSYSLAGNADTQYF. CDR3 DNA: TGTGCCAGCAGTTATTCTCTAGCGGGGAACGCAGATACGCAGTATTTT.

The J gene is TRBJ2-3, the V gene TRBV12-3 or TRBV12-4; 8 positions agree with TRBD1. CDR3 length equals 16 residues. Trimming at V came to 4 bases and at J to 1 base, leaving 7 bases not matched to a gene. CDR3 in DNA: TGTGCCAGCAGTTCCCCAGGGGGCGCGGGCACAGATACGCAGTATTTT. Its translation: CASSSPGGAGTDTQYF.

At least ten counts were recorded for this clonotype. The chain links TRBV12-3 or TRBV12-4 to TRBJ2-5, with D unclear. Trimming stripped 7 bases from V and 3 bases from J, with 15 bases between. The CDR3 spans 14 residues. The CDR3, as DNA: TGTGCCAGCACCGACCTCCTGGGCGAAGAGACCCAGTACTTC. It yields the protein CASTDLLGEETQYF.

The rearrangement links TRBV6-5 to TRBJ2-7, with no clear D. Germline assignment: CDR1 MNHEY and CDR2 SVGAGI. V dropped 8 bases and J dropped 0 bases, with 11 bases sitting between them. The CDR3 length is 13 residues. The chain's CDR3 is CASSGLFSYEQYF. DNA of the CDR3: TGTGCCAGCTCGGGCCTCTTCTCCTACGAGCAGTACTTC.

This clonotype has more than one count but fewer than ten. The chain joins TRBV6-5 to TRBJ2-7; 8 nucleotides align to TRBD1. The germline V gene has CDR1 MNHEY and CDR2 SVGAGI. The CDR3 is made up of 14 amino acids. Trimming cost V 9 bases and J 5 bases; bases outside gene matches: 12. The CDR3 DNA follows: TGTGCCAGTTACAATCCAGGGGGCCTCCACGAGCAGTACTTC. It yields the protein CASYNPGGLHEQYF.

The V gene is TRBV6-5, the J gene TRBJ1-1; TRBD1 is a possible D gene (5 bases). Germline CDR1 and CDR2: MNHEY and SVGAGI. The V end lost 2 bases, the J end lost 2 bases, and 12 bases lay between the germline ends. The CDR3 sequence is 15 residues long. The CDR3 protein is CASSYQVGGNTEAFF. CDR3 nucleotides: TGTGCCAGCAGTTACCAGGTTGGGGGAAACACTGAAGCTTTCTTT.

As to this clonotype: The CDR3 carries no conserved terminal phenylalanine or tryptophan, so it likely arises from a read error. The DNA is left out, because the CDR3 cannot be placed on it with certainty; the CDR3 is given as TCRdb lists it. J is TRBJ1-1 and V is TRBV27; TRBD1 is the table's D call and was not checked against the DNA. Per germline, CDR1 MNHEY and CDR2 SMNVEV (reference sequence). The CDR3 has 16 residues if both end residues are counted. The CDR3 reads CASSLGAARANTEASL.

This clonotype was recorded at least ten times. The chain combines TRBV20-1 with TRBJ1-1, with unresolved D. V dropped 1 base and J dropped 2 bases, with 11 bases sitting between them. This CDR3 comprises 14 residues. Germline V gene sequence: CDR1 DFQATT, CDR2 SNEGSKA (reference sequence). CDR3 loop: CSARGGSGNTEAFF. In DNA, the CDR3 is TGCAGTGCTAGAGGAGGGAGCGGTAACACTGAAGCTTTCTTT.

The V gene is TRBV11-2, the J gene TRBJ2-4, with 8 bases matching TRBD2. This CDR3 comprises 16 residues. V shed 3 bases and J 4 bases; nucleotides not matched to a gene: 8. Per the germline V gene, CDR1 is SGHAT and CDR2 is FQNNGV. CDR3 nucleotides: TGTGCCAGCAGCTTGTTCCCTAGCGGGCAGAAAAACATTCAGTACTTC. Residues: CASSLFPSGQKNIQYF.

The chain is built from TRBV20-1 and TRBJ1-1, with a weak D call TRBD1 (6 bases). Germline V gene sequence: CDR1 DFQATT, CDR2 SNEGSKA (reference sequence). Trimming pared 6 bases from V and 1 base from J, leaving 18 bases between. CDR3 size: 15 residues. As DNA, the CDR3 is TGCAGTGCCGTCACTAATCAGGGGCCGAACACTGAAGCTTTCTTT. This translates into CSAVTNQGPNTEAFF.

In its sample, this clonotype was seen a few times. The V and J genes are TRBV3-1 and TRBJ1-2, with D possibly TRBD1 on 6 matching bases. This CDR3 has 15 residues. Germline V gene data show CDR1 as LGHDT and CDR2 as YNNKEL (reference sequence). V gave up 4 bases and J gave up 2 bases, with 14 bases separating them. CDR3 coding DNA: TGTGCCAGCAGCCGAAAAATTACAGGGAACTATGGCTACACCTTC. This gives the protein CASSRKITGNYGYTF.